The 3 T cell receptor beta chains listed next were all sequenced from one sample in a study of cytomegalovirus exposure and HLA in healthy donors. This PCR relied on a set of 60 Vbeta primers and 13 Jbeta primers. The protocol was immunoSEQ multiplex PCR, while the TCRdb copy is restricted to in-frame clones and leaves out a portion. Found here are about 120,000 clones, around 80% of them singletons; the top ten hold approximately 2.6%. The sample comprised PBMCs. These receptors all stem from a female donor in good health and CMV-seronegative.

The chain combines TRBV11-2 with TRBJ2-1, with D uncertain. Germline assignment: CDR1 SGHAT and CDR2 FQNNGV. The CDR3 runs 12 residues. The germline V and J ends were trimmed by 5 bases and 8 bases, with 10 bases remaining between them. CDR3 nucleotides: TGTGCCAGCAGCCCGTACCGCGATGAGCAGTTCTTC. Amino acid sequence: CASSPYRDEQFF.

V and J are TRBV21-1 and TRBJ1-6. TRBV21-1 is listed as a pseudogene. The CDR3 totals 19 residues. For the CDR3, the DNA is TGTGCCAGCAGCAAAGAGGGGGGGCAGGGACTCATCTATAATTCACCCCTCCACTTT. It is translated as CASSKEGGQGLIYNSPLHF.

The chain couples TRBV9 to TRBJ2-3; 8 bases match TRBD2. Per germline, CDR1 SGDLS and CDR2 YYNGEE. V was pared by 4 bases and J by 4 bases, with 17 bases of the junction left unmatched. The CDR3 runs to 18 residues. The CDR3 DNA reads TGTGCCAGCAGCACACCGGGGGGGAGACGGGGGGTGTCAGATACGCAGTATTTT. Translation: CASSTPGGRRGVSDTQYF.